This TCR beta chain was obtained from a study of cytomegalovirus exposure and HLA in healthy donors (dated by TCRdb to 2016 to 2017). In the study overall: An earlier analysis of 587 of the donors reported 250 to 300 Gb of sequence data and 100 million to 120 million unique TCR beta sequences obtained from about 179 million T cells. Among 300 to 500 genotyped donors of the cohort, an average of roughly 230,000 unique TCR beta nucleotide sequences was sequenced per donor, of which approximately 18% were non-productive. High-throughput TCR immunosequencing, statistical association of individual TCRs with disease status, and machine learning were combined to predict cytomegalovirus infection status. Using immunosequencing, the study profiled T cell repertoires from roughly 650 subjects and related those repertoires to cytomegalovirus serostatus. In an earlier analysis of roughly 600 of the donors, high-throughput TCR beta sequencing was used to judge whether each TCR beta V gene segment behaved as functional or pseudogenic. An early release that covered about 600 HLA-typed donors contained approximately 300 gigabases of sequencing data and tens of millions of unique TCR sequences. To study patterns of TCR occurrence, a later analysis re-analyzed previously published TCR beta repertoires from hundreds of donors and added high-resolution HLA genotyping. The study aimed to test whether signatures of past pathogen exposure could be identified by cataloging public T cell receptors. Of the roughly 400 genotyped donors, around 81% fell in the genetic ancestry cluster associated with self-reported Caucasian donors. In a later genetic analysis, genome-wide SNP genotypes for about three fifths of the 666 donors were used, and that subset was treated as a discovery cohort. HLA typing covered class I and class II loci at four-digit resolution. Along with the approximately 700-subject first cohort, a separate validation cohort of over a hundred different subjects was used. Rather than drawing on any new phenotypic data, the later analysis identified candidate immune exposures from TCR beta sequences and the way those sequences occurred across donors. Typing coverage differed by locus: A, B, C, DRB1 and DQB1 were typed in about 620-640 donors, DQA1 in about 550, DPA1 in 606, and DPB1 in 400 to 480. Donor age, sex, ethnicity and CMV serostatus were collected together with the repertoire data. A handful of DR-DQ haplotypes were handled as single units for association and clustering because linkage in the cohort was strong. Every discovery cohort repertoire had been produced on one sequencing platform.

The library was produced with the immunoSEQ multiplex PCR assay. The multiplex PCR relied on a mix of 60 forward primers for TCR Vbeta segments and 13 reverse primers for TCR Jbeta segments. The CDR3 region of rearranged TCR beta genes was amplified from genomic DNA with a multiplex PCR assay. Amplified TCR beta libraries were sequenced as 87-base-pair reads on the Illumina HiSeq System. As for the original processing: A later analysis counted tens of millions of unique TCR beta chains across the 550 to 750 repertoires, and some 11 million of these chains were shared by at least two donors. Raw reads were error-corrected and collapsed into unique sequences with a nearest-neighbor algorithm that merged closely related sequences to remove PCR and sequencing errors. CDR3 sequences were aligned to IMGT reference sequences to assign V, D and J gene segments. For a sequence to be retained, at least a six-nucleotide match to both a V gene segment and a J gene segment was required. A rearrangement was called productive if the CDR3 had no stop codons and remained in frame with V and J, and every other rearrangement was called non-productive. Following IMGT convention, CDR3 was defined as the stretch from the second conserved V-encoded cysteine up to the conserved J-encoded phenylalanine. The earlier analysis of about 560 of the donors excluded any sequence lacking an unambiguous match to a single V gene segment. In an earlier analysis of several hundred of the donors, V segments were called functional above 56.7% productive rearrangements and were called segregating when the between-donor standard deviation exceeded 5%. A statistical classification framework was built to diagnose cytomegalovirus status from the catalog of TCR beta chain sequences. In a later analysis, V and J genes were assigned by comparing TCR nucleotide sequences against IMGT/GENE-DB human TR gene sequences. The TCRdist pipeline was used in a later analysis to assign CDR3 sequences and most-parsimonious VDJ recombination scenarios. In a later analysis, every TCR beta chain was defined by the combination of its CDR3 amino acid sequence and its V-gene family, and reads without a unique V-gene family were dropped. A later analysis removed 592 highly shared, low-generation-probability nucleotide sequences to deal with suspected cross-contamination and a sequencing artifact. In a later analysis, a clonal expansion index was calculated for each public chain from normalized within-repertoire ranks of inferred template counts. In a later analysis, generation probabilities were computed using a VDJ recombination model fitted to out-of-frame rearrangements, and the results were checked against IGoR. A later analysis scored TCR-TCR, TCR-HLA and TCR-CMV co-occurrence with hypergeometric tests, applying a repertoire-size bias correction to TCR pairs. False discovery rates were estimated in a later analysis by permuting HLA or CMV assignments 20 times. In a later analysis, co-occurring TCRs were grouped with DBSCAN, and TCRdist sequence similarity was added when clustering was performed within HLA-allele-positive subsets. Repertoires with fewer than 30,000 or more than 120,000 public chains were left out of co-occurrence clustering, as were a handful of repertoires with anomalous nucleotide sharing. As stored in TCRdb, this immuneACCESS dataset retains in-frame rearrangements with V and J assigned. A fraction of the clones does not appear; measured against another copy, unresolved V genes explain less than half of the discrepancy, and the remainder lacks a known reason. V and J calls plus clone size are reproduced from that table; the DNA served to infer D and trimming. This specimen's table enumerates 150,000 or so clones. The ten largest account for around 1.5% of the sample.

Turning to this clone: What antigen it recognizes has not been identified.

Between the V and J ends, shortened by 5 bases and 4 bases respectively, the junction contains 17 bases. The CDR3 holds 14 amino acids from the cysteine to the phenylalanine. The entry retains the CDR3 DNA only, 42 bases that are in frame from base 1. As encoded in the germline V gene (reference sequence), CDR1 is GTSNPN while CDR2 is SVGIG. General conclusions and limits of the study: In this cohort, only TCR beta chains were sequenced, and detectable features were limited by the absence of alpha or paired-chain data. Most CMV-associated TCR beta chains appeared to be HLA-restricted in a later analysis, and the HLA associations seemed to be driven largely by CMV exposure. In an earlier analysis of approximately 590 of the donors, most TCR beta V segments were observed in productive rearrangements about 87% or about 30% of the time, broadly matching IMGT annotations. A later analysis found that TCR association rates varied across HLA loci, with DRB1 alleles showing the most associated TCRs and HLA-C alleles the fewest. Linkage disequilibrium might explain the correlated functional status among segregating V segments, but an unknown experimental factor could not be ruled out. The classifier was reported to diagnose cytomegalovirus status with high specificity and sensitivity in both the original and validation cohorts. Strong co-occurrence of HLA alleles, especially DR and DQ, made assigning TCR associations to individual alleles difficult. Compared with the roughly 710-donor mean, donors in an Asian-associated ancestry cluster had fewer N-insertions in productive TCRs, according to a later genetic analysis. The authors suggested that the approach could potentially be generalized to other disease states and immunological phenotypes. Some IMGT-functional V segments, including TRBV6-2 and TRBV6-3, could not be distinguished by the 87-base-pair reads and were therefore excluded. An association between a missense DCLRE1C variant and V-gene and J-gene trimming of TCR beta chains was found in a later genetic analysis and replicated in an independent cohort. In a later analysis, several top co-occurrence clusters were reported to appear linked to parvovirus B19, influenza, CMV and Epstein-Barr virus. Because counts were too low, some 17 rarely observed V segments, including chromosome 9 orphons, were left out of the earlier analysis of some 600 of the donors. Across donors, most TCR sequences were observed very rarely, whereas some public TCRs were present in many individuals. A few of the identified cytomegalovirus-associated TCR beta chains were confirmed in vitro to be specific for cytomegalovirus antigens. Compared with equally common non-associated chains, HLA-associated TCR beta chains in a later analysis were more clonally expanded and had lower generation probabilities. In the study, some 160 TCR beta chains were listed as associated with cytomegalovirus. CMV serostatus was the only immune exposure information available for the cohort. A further reported finding was that TCR beta sequences accurately predicted the HLA-A and HLA-B alleles for most subjects in the first cohort. In a later analysis, some 18,000 TCR beta sequences were associated with specific HLA alleles at a false discovery rate of 0.05. The presence/absence analyses assumed that sequencing depth was roughly uniform across donors, and that assumption may not be true. Because HLA typing was unavailable for some donors at each locus, only the typed subset was used in association tests. A cluster of highly shared sequence variants was judged likely to represent a technical artifact of the sequencing pipeline.

The cohort was made up of approximately 700 healthy bone marrow donors. All cohort members were sampled while nominally healthy, although unrecorded immune exposures were likely present. The donor tested CMV seronegative, placing the donor among the 350 or so seronegative members of the cohort. Each donor provided a peripheral blood sample, and peripheral blood mononuclear cells were used for TCR beta sequencing. Genomic DNA was extracted from the blood cell samples with the Qiagen DNeasy Blood Extraction Kit. The sample comprised PBMCs. Recombination connected TRBV30 to TRBJ1-2, with no confident D gene call. The receptor was isolated from a woman between 50 and 59 years old in good health and CMV-seronegative. The nucleotide sequence reads as follows: TGTGCCTGGGTAAACGGGGTTTGGAGCTATGGCTACACCTTC. It translates as CAWVNGVWSYGYTF.